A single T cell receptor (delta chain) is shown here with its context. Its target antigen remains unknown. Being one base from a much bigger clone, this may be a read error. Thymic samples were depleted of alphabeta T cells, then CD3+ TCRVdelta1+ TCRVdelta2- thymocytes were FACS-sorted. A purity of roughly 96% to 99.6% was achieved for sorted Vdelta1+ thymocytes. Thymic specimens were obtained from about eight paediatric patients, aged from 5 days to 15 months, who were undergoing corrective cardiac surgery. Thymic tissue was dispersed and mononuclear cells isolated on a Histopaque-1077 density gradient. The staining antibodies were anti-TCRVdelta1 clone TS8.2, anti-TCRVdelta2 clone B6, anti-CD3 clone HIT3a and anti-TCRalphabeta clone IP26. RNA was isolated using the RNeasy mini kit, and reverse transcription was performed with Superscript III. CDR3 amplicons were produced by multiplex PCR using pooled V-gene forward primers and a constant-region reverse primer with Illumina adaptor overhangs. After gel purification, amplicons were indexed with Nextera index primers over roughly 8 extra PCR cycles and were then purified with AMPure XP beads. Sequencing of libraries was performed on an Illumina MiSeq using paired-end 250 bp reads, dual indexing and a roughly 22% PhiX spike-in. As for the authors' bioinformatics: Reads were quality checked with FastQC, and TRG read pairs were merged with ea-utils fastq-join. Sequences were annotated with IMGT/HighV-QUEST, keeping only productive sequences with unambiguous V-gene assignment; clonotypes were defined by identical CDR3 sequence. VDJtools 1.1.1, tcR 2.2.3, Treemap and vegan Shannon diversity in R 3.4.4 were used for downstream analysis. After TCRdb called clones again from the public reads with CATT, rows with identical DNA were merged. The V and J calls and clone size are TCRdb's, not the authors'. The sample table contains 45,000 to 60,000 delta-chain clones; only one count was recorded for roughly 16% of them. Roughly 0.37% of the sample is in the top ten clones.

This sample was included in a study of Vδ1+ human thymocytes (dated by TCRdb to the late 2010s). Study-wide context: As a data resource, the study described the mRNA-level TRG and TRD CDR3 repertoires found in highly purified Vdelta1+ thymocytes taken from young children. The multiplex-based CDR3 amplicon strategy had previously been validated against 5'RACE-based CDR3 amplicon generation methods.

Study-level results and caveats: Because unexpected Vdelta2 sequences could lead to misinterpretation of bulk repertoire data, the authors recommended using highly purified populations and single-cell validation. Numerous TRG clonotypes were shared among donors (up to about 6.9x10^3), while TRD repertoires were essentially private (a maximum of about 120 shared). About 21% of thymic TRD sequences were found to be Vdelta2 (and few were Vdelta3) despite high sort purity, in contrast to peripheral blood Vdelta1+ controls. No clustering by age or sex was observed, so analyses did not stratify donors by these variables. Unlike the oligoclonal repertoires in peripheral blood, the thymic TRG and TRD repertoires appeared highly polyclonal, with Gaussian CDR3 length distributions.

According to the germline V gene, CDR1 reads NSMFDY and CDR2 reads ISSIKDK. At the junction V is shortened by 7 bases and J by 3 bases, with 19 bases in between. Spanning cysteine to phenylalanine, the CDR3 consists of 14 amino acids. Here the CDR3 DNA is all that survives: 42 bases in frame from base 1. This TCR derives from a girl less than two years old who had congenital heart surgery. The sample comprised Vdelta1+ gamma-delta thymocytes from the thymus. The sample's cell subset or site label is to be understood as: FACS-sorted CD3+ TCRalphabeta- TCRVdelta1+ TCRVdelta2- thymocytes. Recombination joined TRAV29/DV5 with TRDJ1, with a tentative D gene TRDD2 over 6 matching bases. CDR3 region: CAHLPPYHPDKLIF. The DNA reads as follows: TGTGCACACCTTCCCCCCTACCATCCCGATAAACTCATCTTT.